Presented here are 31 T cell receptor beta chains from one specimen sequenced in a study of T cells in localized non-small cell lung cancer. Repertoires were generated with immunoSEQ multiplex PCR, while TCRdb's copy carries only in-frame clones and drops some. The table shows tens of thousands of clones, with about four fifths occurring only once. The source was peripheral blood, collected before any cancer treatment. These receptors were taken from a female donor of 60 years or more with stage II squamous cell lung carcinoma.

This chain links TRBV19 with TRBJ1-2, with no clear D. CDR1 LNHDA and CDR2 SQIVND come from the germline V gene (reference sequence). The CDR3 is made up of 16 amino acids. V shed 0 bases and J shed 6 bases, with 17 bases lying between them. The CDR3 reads CASSIDPPRRHDGYTF. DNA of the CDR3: TGTGCCAGTAGTATAGATCCTCCCCGTCGCCATGATGGCTACACCTTC.

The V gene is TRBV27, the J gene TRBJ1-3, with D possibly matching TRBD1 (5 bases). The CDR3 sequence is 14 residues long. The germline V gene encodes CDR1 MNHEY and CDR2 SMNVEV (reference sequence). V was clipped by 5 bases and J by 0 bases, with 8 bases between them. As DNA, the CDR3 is TGTGCCAGCAGTCCGAGGGGCTCTGGAAACACCATATATTTT. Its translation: CASSPRGSGNTIYF.

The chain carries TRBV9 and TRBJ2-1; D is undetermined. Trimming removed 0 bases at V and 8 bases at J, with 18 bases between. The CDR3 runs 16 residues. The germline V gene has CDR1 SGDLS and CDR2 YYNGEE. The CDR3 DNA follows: TGTGCCAGCAGCGTAGACGCCATTAAGGGCCTCGATGAGCAGTTCTTC. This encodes CASSVDAIKGLDEQFF. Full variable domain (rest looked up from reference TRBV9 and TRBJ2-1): DSGVTQTPKHLITATGQRVTLRCSPRSGDLSVYWYQQSLDQGLQFLIQYYNGEERAKGNILERFSAQQFPDLHSELNLSSLELGDSALYFCASSVDAIKGLDEQFFGPGTRLTVL.

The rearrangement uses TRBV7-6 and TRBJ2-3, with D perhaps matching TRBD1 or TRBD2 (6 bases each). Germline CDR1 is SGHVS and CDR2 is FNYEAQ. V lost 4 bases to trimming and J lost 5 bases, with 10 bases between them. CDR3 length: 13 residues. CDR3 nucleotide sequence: TGTGCCAGCAGCTCGGGGGCGGGAGATACGCAGTATTTT. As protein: CASSSGAGDTQYF.

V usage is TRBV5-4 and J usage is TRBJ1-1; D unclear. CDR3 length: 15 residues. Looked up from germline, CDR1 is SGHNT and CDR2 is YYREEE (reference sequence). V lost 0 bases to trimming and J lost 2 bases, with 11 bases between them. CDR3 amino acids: CASSLGRTLNTEAFF. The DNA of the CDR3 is TGTGCCAGCAGCTTGGGCCGCACCCTTAACACTGAAGCTTTCTTT.

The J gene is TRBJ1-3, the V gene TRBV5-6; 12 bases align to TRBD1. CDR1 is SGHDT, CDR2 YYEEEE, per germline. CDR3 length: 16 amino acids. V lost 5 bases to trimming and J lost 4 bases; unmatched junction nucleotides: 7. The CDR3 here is CASSMGQGAKGNTIYF. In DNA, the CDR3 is TGTGCCAGCAGTATGGGACAGGGGGCAAAAGGAAACACCATATATTTT.

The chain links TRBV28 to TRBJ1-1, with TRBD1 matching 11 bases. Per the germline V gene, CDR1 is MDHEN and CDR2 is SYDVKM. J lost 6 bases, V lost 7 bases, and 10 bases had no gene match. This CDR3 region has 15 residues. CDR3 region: CASTLHGQGAAEAFF. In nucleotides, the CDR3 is TGTGCCAGCACCCTGCATGGACAGGGGGCCGCTGAAGCTTTCTTT.

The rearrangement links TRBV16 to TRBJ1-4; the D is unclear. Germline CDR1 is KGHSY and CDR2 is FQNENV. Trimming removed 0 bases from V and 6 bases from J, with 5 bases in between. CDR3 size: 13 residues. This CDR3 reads CASSQSRDEKLFF. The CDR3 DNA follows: TGTGCCAGCAGCCAATCGAGGGATGAAAAACTGTTTTTT.

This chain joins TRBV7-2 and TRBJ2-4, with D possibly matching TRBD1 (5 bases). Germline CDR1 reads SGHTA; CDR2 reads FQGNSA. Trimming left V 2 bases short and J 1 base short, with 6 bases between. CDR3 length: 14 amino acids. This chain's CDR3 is CASSLQGAKNIQYF. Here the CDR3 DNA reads TGTGCCAGCAGCTTACAGGGCGCCAAAAACATTCAGTACTTC.

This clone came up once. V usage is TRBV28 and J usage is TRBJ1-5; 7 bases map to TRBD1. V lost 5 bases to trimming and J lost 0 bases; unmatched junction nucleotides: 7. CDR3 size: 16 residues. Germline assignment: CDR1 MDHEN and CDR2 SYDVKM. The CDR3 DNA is TGTGCCAGCAGTCCACACCAGGGGGATAGCAATCAGCCCCAGCATTTT. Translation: CASSPHQGDSNQPQHF. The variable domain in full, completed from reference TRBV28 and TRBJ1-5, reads DVKVTQSSRYLVKRTGEKVFLECVQDMDHENMFWYRQDPGLGLRLIYFSYDVKMKEKGDIPEGYSVSREKKERFSLILESASTNQTSMYLCASSPHQGDSNQPQHFGDGTRLSIL.

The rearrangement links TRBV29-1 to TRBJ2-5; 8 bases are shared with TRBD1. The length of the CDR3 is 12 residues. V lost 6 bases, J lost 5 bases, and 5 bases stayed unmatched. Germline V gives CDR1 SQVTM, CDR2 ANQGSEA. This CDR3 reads CSVSGGYETQYF. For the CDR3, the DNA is TGCAGCGTATCAGGGGGCTACGAGACCCAGTACTTC.

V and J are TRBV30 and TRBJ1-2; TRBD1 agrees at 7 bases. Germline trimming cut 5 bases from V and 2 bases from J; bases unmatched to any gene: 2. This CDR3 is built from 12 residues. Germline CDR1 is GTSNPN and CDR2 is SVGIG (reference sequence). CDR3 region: CAWGTENYGYTF. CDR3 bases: TGTGCCTGGGGGACAGAAAACTATGGCTACACCTTC.

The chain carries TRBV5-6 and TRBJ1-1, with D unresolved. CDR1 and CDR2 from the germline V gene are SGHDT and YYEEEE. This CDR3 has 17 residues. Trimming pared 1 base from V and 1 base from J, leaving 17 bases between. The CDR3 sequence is CASSLFGVNSKNTEAFF. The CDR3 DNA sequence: TGTGCCAGCAGCTTGTTCGGGGTTAATTCTAAGAACACTGAAGCTTTCTTT. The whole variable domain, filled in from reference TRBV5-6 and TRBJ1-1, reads DAGVTQSPTHLIKTRGQQVTLRCSPKSGHDTVSWYQQALGQGPQFIFQYYEEEERQRGNFPDRFSGHQFPNYSSELNVNALLLGDSALYLCASSLFGVNSKNTEAFFGQGTRLTVV.

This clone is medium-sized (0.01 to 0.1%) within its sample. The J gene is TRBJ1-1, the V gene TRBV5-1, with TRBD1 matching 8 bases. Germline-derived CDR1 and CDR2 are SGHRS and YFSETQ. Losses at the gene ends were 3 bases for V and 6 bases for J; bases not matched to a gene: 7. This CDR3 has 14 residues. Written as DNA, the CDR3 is TGCGCCAGCAGCTCAGGGGGCCTTGGGGCTGAAGCTTTCTTT. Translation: CASSSGGLGAEAFF.

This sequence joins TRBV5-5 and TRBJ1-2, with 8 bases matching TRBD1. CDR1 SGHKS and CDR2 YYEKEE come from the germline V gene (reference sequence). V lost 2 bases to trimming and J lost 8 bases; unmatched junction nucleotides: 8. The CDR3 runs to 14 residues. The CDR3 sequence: CASSLGQGSDGYTF. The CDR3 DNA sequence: TGTGCCAGCAGCTTAGGACAGGGTTCCGACGGCTACACCTTC.

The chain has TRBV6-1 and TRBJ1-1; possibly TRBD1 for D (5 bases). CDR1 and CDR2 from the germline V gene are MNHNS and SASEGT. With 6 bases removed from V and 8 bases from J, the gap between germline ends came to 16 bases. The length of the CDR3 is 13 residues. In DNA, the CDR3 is TGTGCCAGCAGCCCCGAGACAGCGGACGAAGCTTTCTTT. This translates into CASSPETADEAFF.

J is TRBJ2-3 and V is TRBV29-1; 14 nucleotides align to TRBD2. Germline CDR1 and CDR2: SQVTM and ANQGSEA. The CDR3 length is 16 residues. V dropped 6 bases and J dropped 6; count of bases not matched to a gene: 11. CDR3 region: CSVLAGLAGGGDTQYF. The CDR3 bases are TGCAGCGTCCTCGCCGGACTAGCGGGGGGCGGGGATACGCAGTATTTT.

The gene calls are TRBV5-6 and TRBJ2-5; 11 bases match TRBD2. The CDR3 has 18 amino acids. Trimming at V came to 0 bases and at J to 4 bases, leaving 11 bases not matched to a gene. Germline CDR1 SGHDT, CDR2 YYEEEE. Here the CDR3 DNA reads TGTGCCAGCAGCTTGGGTGGTAGCGGGGGGGCCTCCACAGAGACCCAGTACTTC. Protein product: CASSLGGSGGASTETQYF.

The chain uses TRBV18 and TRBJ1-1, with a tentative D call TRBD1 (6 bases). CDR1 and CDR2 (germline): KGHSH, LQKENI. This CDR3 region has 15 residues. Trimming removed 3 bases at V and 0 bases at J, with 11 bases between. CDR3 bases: TGTGCCAGCTCACCCCGACAGGACATGAACACTGAAGCTTTCTTT. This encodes CASSPRQDMNTEAFF.

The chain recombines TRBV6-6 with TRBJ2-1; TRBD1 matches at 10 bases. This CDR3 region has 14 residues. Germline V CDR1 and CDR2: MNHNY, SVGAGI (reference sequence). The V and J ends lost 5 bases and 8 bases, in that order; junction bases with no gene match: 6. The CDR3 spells CASSPGTGVYEQFF. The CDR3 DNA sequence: TGTGCCAGCAGTCCCGGGACAGGGGTGTATGAGCAGTTCTTC.

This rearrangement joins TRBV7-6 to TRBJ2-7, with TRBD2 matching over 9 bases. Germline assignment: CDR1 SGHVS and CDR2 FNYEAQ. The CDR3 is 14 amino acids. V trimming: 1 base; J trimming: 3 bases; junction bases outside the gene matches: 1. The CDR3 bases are TGTGCCAGCAGCTTAGAAGCGGGGGGCTACGAGCAGTACTTC. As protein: CASSLEAGGYEQYF.

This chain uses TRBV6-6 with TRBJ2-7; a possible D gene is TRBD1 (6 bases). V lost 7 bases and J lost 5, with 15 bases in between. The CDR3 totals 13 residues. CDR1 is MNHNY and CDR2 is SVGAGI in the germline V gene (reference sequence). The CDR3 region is CASTNPGVHEQYF. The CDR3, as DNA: TGTGCCAGCACAAACCCAGGGGTCCACGAGCAGTACTTC.

This CDR3 is CASSLASRARNYGYTF. The CDR3 DNA sequence: TGTGCCAGCAGCTTAGCTAGTAGGGCGAGGAACTATGGCTACACCTTC. The V and J genes are TRBV7-2 and TRBJ1-2; no clear D. The V end was cut by 0 bases, the J end by 2 bases, with 13 bases between. The CDR3 extends over 16 amino acids. CDR1 and CDR2 from the germline V gene are SGHTA and FQGNSA.

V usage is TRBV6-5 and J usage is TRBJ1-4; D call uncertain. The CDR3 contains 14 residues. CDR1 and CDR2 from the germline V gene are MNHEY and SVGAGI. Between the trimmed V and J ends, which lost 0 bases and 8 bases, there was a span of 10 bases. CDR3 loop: CASSYSTASEKLFF. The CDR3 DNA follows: TGTGCCAGCAGTTACTCCACGGCGTCAGAAAAACTGTTTTTT.

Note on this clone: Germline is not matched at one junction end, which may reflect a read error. CDR3 nucleotide sequence: TGTGCCAGCAGTCAAGGCCGGGGGACACTCTCCTACGAGCAGTACTTC. Translating gives CASSQGRGTLSYEQYF. This chain connects TRBV14 to TRBJ2-7, with D perhaps matching TRBD1 or TRBD2 (6 bases each). The CDR3 covers 16 residues. Per the germline V gene, CDR1 is SGHDN and CDR2 is FVKESK.

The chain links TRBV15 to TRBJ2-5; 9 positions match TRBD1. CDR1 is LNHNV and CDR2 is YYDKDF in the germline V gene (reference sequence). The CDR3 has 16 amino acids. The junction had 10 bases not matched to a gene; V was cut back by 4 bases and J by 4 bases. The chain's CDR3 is CATSTRGQGVVETQYF. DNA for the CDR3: TGTGCCACCAGCACGAGGGGACAGGGAGTCGTAGAGACCCAGTACTTC.

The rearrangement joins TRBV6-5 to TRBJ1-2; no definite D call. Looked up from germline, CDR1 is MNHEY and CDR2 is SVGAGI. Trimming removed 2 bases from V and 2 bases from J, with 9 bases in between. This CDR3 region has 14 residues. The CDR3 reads CASSYHQENYGYTF. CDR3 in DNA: TGTGCCAGCAGTTACCACCAGGAGAACTATGGCTACACCTTC.

CDR3 amino acids: CATSPAGGYGYTF. The CDR3 DNA sequence: TGTGCCACCAGTCCGGCGGGGGGGTATGGCTACACCTTC. This sequence joins TRBV15 and TRBJ1-2; maybe TRBD1 (5 bases). V lost 6 bases, J lost 5 bases, and 13 bases lay in between. This CDR3 region has 13 residues. Germline CDR1 and CDR2: LNHNV and YYDKDF (reference sequence). The full variable domain, with the rest looked up from reference TRBV15 and TRBJ1-2, is DAMVIQNPRYQVTQFGKPVTLSCSQTLNHNVMYWYQQKSSQAPKLLFHYYDKDFNNEADTPDNFQSRRPNTSFCFLDIRSPGLGDTAMYLCATSPAGGYGYTFGSGTRLTVV.

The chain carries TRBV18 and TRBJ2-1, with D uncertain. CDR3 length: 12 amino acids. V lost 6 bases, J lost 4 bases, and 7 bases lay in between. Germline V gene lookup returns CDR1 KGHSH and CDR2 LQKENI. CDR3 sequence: CASSPQYNEQFF. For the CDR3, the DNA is TGTGCCAGCTCTCCTCAGTACAATGAGCAGTTCTTC.

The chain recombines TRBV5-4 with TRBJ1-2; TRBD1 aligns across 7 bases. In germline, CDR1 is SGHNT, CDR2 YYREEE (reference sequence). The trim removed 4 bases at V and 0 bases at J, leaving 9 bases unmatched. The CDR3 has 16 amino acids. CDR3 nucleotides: TGTGCCAGCAGCCAGGATCGGGACAGAGCTAACTATGGCTACACCTTC. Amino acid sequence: CASSQDRDRANYGYTF.

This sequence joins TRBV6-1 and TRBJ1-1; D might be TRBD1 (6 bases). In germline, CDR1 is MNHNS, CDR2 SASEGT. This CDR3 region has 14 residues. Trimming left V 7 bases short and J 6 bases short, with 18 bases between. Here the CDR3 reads CASKSRDTESEAFF. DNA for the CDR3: TGTGCCAGCAAATCCCGGGACACCGAATCTGAAGCTTTCTTT.